These 21 T cell receptor beta chains share one sample of origin, sequenced in a study of cytomegalovirus exposure and HLA in healthy donors (TCRdb year 2017). Receptors were amplified or captured by the immunoSEQ multiplex PCR assay. For the multiplex PCR, a mixture combining 60 forward primers for TCR Vbeta segments and 13 reverse primers for TCR Jbeta segments was used. Not all clones reach the TCRdb copy of this immuneACCESS table, which keeps in-frame sequences only. Checked studies attribute under half of the gap to unresolved V genes and leave the rest unexplained. This sample is represented by about 120,000 clones; 74% of them were singletons. Together, the top ten hold approximately 3.8% of the sample. The material sequenced was PBMCs. These receptors were taken from a man aged 40-49 years in good health and CMV-seropositive.

The V gene is TRBV10-3, the J gene TRBJ1-1; TRBD1 might be the D (5 bases). Germline CDR1 ENHRY, CDR2 SYGVKD. Trimming removed 6 bases at V and 0 bases at J, with 8 bases between. There are 13 residues in the CDR3. In DNA form, the CDR3 reads TGTGCCATCAGGGGGGGGGTGAACACTGAAGCTTTCTTT. It specifies CAIRGGVNTEAFF.

The J gene is TRBJ1-3, the V gene TRBV25-1; tentative D call: TRBD1 (6 bases). Deletions cut 4 bases from V and 2 bases from J, with 9 bases between. The CDR3 is 14 residues long. Germline CDR1 reads MGHDK; CDR2 reads SYGVNS. The CDR3 is CASSAPGAGNTIYF. CDR3 nucleotides: TGTGCCAGCAGTGCCCCAGGGGCTGGAAACACCATATATTTT.

The J gene is TRBJ1-3, the V gene TRBV28; D is undetermined. Trimming removed 6 bases at V and 10 bases at J, with 22 bases between. There are 15 residues in the CDR3. Germline assignment: CDR1 MDHEN and CDR2 SYDVKM. The CDR3 nucleotides read TGTGCCAGCAGGAGAACGGGTTCCGGGGTAGAAACCATATATTTT. It translates to CASRRTGSGVETIYF.

The chain carries TRBV30 and TRBJ1-2; TRBD1 is a possible D gene (5 bases). Germline loops: CDR1 GTSNPN, CDR2 SVGIG (reference sequence). Trimming took off 2 bases at V and 8 bases at J, with 12 bases between the two ends. The CDR3 runs 12 residues. In nucleotides, the CDR3 is TGTGCCTGGAGTCAGGGCGGGGAGGGCTACACCTTC. Its protein is CAWSQGGEGYTF.

V is TRBV9 and J is TRBJ2-7, with TRBD1 as a possible D gene (7 bases). V was cut by 3 bases and J by 1 base, with 17 bases left in between. This CDR3 has 16 residues. Germline V gene sequence: CDR1 SGDLS, CDR2 YYNGEE. The CDR3, as DNA: TGTGCCAGCAGCGCCAGGGGGGCAGTTCCTTCCTACGAGCAGTACTTC. This gives the protein CASSARGAVPSYEQYF.

This clone was seen a few times. The J gene is TRBJ1-1, the V gene TRBV25-1; D remains ambiguous. The germline CDR1 and CDR2 sequences are MGHDK and SYGVNS. V was shortened by 7 bases and J by 10 bases, with 13 bases between the two germline ends. This CDR3 contains 11 residues. The CDR3 DNA follows: TGTGCCAGCACCGGTTTGGGCGCAGCTTTCTTT. This gives the protein CASTGLGAAFF. The variable domain in full, with the rest retrieved from reference TRBV25-1 and TRBJ1-1, is EADIYQTPRYLVIGTGKKITLECSQTMGHDKMYWYQQDPGMELHLIHYSYGVNSTEKGDLSSESTVSRIRTEHFPLTLESARPSHTSQYLCASTGLGAAFFGQGTRLTVV.

The chain has TRBV19 and TRBJ2-2; a weak D match, TRBD1 (6 bases). Germline values: CDR1 LNHDA, CDR2 SQIVND (reference sequence). CDR3 size: 14 residues. Trimming removed 1 base at V and 6 bases at J, with 9 bases between. The CDR3 region is CASSIGPGAGELFF. CDR3 bases: TGTGCCAGTAGTATAGGGCCAGGGGCCGGGGAGCTGTTTTTT.

The chain couples TRBV7-9 to TRBJ2-7; TRBD2 matches at 9 bases. Germline-derived CDR1 and CDR2 are SEHNR and FQNEAQ (reference sequence). V shed 4 bases and J 2 bases; nucleotides not matched to a gene: 6. The CDR3 has 15 amino acids. CDR3 sequence (DNA): TGTGCCAGCAGCTCCCAAGCGGGGGGCGCCTACGAGCAGTACTTC. The encoded protein is CASSSQAGGAYEQYF.

V usage is TRBV5-1 and J usage is TRBJ2-7, with 12 bases fitting TRBD1. From germline, CDR1 is SGHRS and CDR2 YFSETQ. The CDR3 covers 14 residues. Trimming removed 5 bases from V and 7 bases from J; junction bases left unmatched: 7. The CDR3 protein is CASSPGQGAKEQYF. CDR3 DNA: TGCGCCAGCAGTCCGGGACAGGGGGCGAAAGAGCAGTACTTC.

This clone was seen only a few times. A junction boundary mismatches the germline segment, possibly from a read error. The chain joins TRBV6-1 to TRBJ2-3, with D uncertain. CDR3 length: 12 residues. The germline CDR1 and CDR2 sequences are MNHNS and SASEGT. The CDR3 DNA reads as TGTGCCAGCAGCGAAGGCCAGTTTACGCAGTATTTT. Translating it yields CASSEGQFTQYF.

This clone came up once. This chain joins TRBV5-4 and TRBJ1-2; TRBD1 matches 10 bases. The CDR3 totals 15 residues. J gave up 8 bases and V 4 bases, and 11 bases lay outside the gene matches. Germline V gene lookup returns CDR1 SGHNT and CDR2 YYREEE (reference sequence). The chain's CDR3 is CASSPQNGQGGGYTF. The CDR3 DNA sequence: TGTGCCAGCAGCCCACAAAACGGACAGGGGGGCGGCTACACCTTC.

The V call is TRBV29-1, the J call TRBJ2-1, with 8 bases that match TRBD2. Germline V gene sequence: CDR1 SQVTM, CDR2 ANQGSEA. The junction had 7 bases not matched to a gene; V was cut back by 3 bases and J by 0 bases. CDR3 length: 16 residues. Here the CDR3 reads CSVDHPAGGSYNEQFF. The CDR3 nucleotides read TGCAGCGTTGACCATCCCGCGGGAGGCTCCTACAATGAGCAGTTCTTC.

V usage is TRBV5-4 and J usage is TRBJ2-5; 9 nucleotides match TRBD1. V shed 2 bases, J shed 4 bases, and the junction held 3 bases outside the gene matches. The CDR3 length is 14 residues. From germline, CDR1 is SGHNT and CDR2 YYREEE (reference sequence). The CDR3 DNA is TGTGCCAGCAGCTTTGGGACAGGGATAGAGACCCAGTACTTC. Its protein is CASSFGTGIETQYF.

The J gene is TRBJ2-5, the V gene TRBV7-8; 7 bases match TRBD1. This CDR3 comprises 12 residues. The V and J ends lost 8 bases and 7 bases, in that order; junction bases with no gene match: 7. CDR1 and CDR2 (germline): SGHVS, FQNEAQ. The CDR3 region is CASFDREGTQYF. Written as DNA, the CDR3 is TGTGCCAGCTTTGACAGGGAAGGGACCCAGTACTTC.

The table lists this clone with a few counts. This chain uses TRBV7-3 with TRBJ2-5; D is unresolved. V was clipped by 3 bases and J by 2 bases, with 7 bases between them. The CDR3 runs to 13 residues. Germline V gene sequence: CDR1 SGHTA, CDR2 FQGTGA. CDR3 protein: CASSFSVQETQYF. The CDR3 coding sequence is TGTGCCAGCAGCTTTTCGGTTCAAGAGACCCAGTACTTC.

This clone was observed a handful of times. The rearrangement links TRBV29-1 to TRBJ1-2, with TRBD1 identical over 7 bases. This CDR3 is built from 14 residues. The germline gives CDR1 SQVTM, CDR2 ANQGSEA. Trimming cost V 2 bases and J 8 bases; bases outside gene matches: 11. CDR3 sequence reads: CSVEMDRFLKGYTF. CDR3 sequence (DNA): TGCAGCGTTGAAATGGACAGGTTCTTGAAAGGCTACACCTTC.

The CDR3 loop reads CASRQPQGGGTDTQYF. The CDR3 coding sequence is TGTGCCAGTAGGCAACCTCAGGGCGGGGGCACAGATACGCAGTATTTT. This chain connects TRBV19 to TRBJ2-3, with D perhaps TRBD2 (6 bases). Germline loops: CDR1 LNHDA, CDR2 SQIVND (reference sequence). The CDR3 length is 16 residues. V gave up 6 bases and J gave up 1 base, with 17 bases separating them.

The chain employs TRBV30 and TRBJ1-2; the D gene is possibly TRBD1 (5 bases). CDR1 is GTSNPN, CDR2 SVGIG, per germline (reference sequence). The CDR3 sequence is 13 residues long. V dropped 0 bases and J dropped 6 bases, with 11 bases sitting between them. The CDR3 DNA reads TGTGCCTGGAGTGTACTGGGGGAGGATGGCTACACCTTC. Its protein product is CAWSVLGEDGYTF.

The chain has TRBV27 and TRBJ1-1; tentatively, D is TRBD1 (6 bases). Trimming took off 6 bases at V and 4 bases at J, with 15 bases between the two ends. Germline V gene lookup returns CDR1 MNHEY and CDR2 SMNVEV (reference sequence). This CDR3 region has 14 residues. CDR3 amino acids: CASRRPGVATEAFF. The CDR3, as DNA: TGTGCCAGCAGACGCCCAGGGGTGGCCACTGAAGCTTTCTTT.

This rearrangement joins TRBV6-5 to TRBJ1-4, with a tentative D call TRBD1 (6 bases). Germline lookup yields CDR1 MNHEY and CDR2 SVGAGI. CDR3 length equals 12 residues. Trimming removed 5 bases at V and 8 bases at J, with 9 bases between. The CDR3 is CASSQDREKLFF. CDR3 DNA: TGTGCCAGCAGTCAAGACAGGGAAAAACTGTTTTTT.

The rearrangement uses TRBV5-1 and TRBJ1-1; unclear D gene. The V gene lost 1 base and the J gene lost 5 bases, with 12 bases spanning the gap. Germline V gene data show CDR1 as SGHRS and CDR2 as YFSETQ. This CDR3 has 14 amino acids. DNA for the CDR3: TGCGCCAGCAGCTTGATATCGGTAAGAACTGAAGCTTTCTTT. Its translation is CASSLISVRTEAFF.